What follows describes a single T cell receptor beta chain. These data come from a study of CD8 T cells in Susac syndrome. CDR3 length: 14 amino acids. V lost 5 bases to trimming and J lost 2 bases, with 9 bases between them. Germline loops: CDR1 MDHEN, CDR2 SYDVKM. An amount of RNA that ranged from roughly 0.5 to 1 ug was reverse transcribed with random hexamers. By means of immunoSEQ multiplex PCR, TCR beta CDR3 spanning 54 Vbeta and 13 Jbeta underwent amplification. Each CDR3 protein is one row after TCRdb ran MiXCR on the immunoSEQ multiplex PCR reads. The sample has some 120,000 distinct CDR3 sequences; 94% are singletons. Age- and sex-matched healthy donors served as the control group.

The J gene is TRBJ2-2, the V gene TRBV28, with D unclear. The sequencing sample was made of CD4+ T cells from PBMCs. The clonotype originates from a human donor in good health. In nucleotides, the CDR3 is TGTGCCAGCAGTGGGCTCGGTAACACCGGGGAGCTGTTTTTT. Its protein is CASSGLGNTGELFF.